This T cell receptor (beta chain) was documented in a study of blood T cell repertoires in COVID-19. Germline CDR1 and CDR2: LNHDA and SQIVND (reference sequence). V was shortened by 5 bases and J by 6 bases, with 19 bases between the two germline ends. There are 15 residues in the CDR3. Method: immunoSEQ multiplex PCR; TCRdb's copy keeps in-frame clones and lacks some. The table includes 70,000 or so clones, more than 90% detected once. Source material: peripheral blood. V gene TRBV19 combines with J gene TRBJ1-1; maybe TRBD1 (6 bases). The clonotype comes from a man aged 45-65 years with acute or convalescent COVID-19. The CDR3 DNA reads as TGTGCCAGTAGTGCTACCTTAACAGGGTTTCCTGAAGCTTTCTTT. Its translation is CASSATLTGFPEAFF.